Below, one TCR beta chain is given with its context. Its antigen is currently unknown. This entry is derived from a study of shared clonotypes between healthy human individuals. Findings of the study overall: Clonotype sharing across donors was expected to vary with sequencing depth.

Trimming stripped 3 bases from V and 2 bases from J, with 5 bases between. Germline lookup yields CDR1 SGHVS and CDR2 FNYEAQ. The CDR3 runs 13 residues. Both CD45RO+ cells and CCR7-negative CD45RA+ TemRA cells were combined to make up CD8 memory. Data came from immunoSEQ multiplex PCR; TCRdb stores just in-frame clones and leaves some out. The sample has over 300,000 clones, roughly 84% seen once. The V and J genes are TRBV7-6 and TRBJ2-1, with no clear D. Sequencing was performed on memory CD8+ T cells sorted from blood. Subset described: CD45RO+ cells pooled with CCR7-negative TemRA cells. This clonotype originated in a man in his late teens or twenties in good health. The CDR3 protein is CASSFNTYNEQFF. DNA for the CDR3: TGTGCCAGCAGCTTTAATACCTACAATGAGCAGTTCTTC. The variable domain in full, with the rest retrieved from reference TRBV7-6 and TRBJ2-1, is GAGVSQSPRYKVTKRGQDVALRCDPISGHVSLYWYRQALGQGPEFLTYFNYEAQQDKSGLPNDRFSAERPEGSISTLTIQRTEQRDSAMYRCASSFNTYNEQFFGPGTRLTVL.